The rows below give T cell receptor beta chains drawn from one sample of a study of human T cells and chemical hapten exposure. Via MiXCR, TCRdb re-called the RACE reads, giving one row per CDR3 protein. Of 20,000 to 30,000 distinct CDR3 sequences listed, around 10% are singletons. The specimen comprised whole blood, sampled in connection with sensitization to the hapten diphenylcyclopropenone (DPC). These receptors were collected from a man between 25 and 39 years old with alopecia areata. Some clones in this sample may be carry-over from other donors' samples. The CDR3 runs from the conserved cysteine through the conserved F or W. A D gene is named only where the DNA matches it firmly. For some rows the clone size is stated as once, few or many, or as a class when expanded; others skip it.

V gene: TRBV7-8; D gene: NA; clone size: few; J gene: TRBJ2-3; CDR3 protein: CASSFPRATDTQYF; CDR3 DNA: TGTGCCAGCAGCTTTCCACGGGCCACAGATACGCAGTATTTT
V gene: TRBV18; D gene: TRBD2; clone size: NA; J gene: TRBJ2-1; CDR3 protein: CVSSGRLAGVYNEQFF; CDR3 DNA: TGTGTCAGCTCAGGGAGACTAGCGGGAGTCTACAATGAGCAGTTCTTC
V gene: TRBV20-1; D gene: NA; clone size: few; J gene: TRBJ1-6; CDR3 protein: CSAQGQGRSPLHF; CDR3 DNA: TGCAGTGCGCAAGGACAAGGGAGATCACCCCTCCACTTT
V gene: TRBV11-2; D gene: NA; clone size: NA; J gene: TRBJ2-5; CDR3 protein: CASGGLEETQNF; CDR3 DNA: TGTGCCAGCGGGGGCCTTGAAGAGACCCAGAACTTC
V gene: TRBV7-2; D gene: NA; clone size: few; J gene: TRBJ1-3; CDR3 protein: CASSLGTSGNTIYF; CDR3 DNA: TGTGCCAGCAGCTTGGGCACCTCTGGAAACACCATATATTTT
V gene: TRBV7-9; D gene: TRBD2; clone size: many; J gene: TRBJ2-1; CDR3 protein: CASVSDLAGSNEQFF; CDR3 DNA: TGTGCCAGCGTATCCGACCTAGCGGGGTCGAATGAGCAGTTCTTC
V gene: TRBV27; D gene: NA; clone size: many; J gene: TRBJ2-4; CDR3 protein: CASSLEARANIQYF; CDR3 DNA: TGTGCCAGCAGTTTAGAGGCCAGGGCAAACATTCAGTACTTC
V gene: TRBV7-2; D gene: TRBD2; clone size: few; J gene: TRBJ2-1; CDR3 protein: CASSSGPGGNEQFF; CDR3 DNA: TGTGCCAGCAGCTCCGGGCCGGGAGGGAATGAGCAGTTCTTC
V gene: TRBV29-1; D gene: TRBD1; clone size: many; J gene: TRBJ2-7; CDR3 protein: CSVEDHRGQGGEQYF; CDR3 DNA: TGCAGCGTTGAAGATCACAGGGGACAGGGCGGCGAGCAGTACTTC
V gene: TRBV6-5; D gene: TRBD1; clone size: many; J gene: TRBJ1-2; CDR3 protein: CASSGQGGRGYTF; CDR3 DNA: TGTGCCAGCAGCGGACAGGGAGGTCGCGGCTACACCTTC
V gene: TRBV6-5; D gene: NA; clone size: many; J gene: TRBJ1-2; CDR3 protein: CASSSSGLPYGYTF; CDR3 DNA: TGTGCCAGCAGTAGCTCGGGACTTCCCTATGGCTACACCTTC
V gene: TRBV7-6; D gene: NA; clone size: NA; J gene: TRBJ2-2; CDR3 protein: CASGPSANTGELFF; CDR3 DNA: TGTGCCAGCGGACCGTCCGCGAACACCGGGGAGCTGTTTTTT
V gene: TRBV14; D gene: NA; clone size: many; J gene: TRBJ1-1; CDR3 protein: CASSQEGGYTEAFF; CDR3 DNA: TGTGCCAGCAGCCAAGAGGGAGGATACACTGAAGCTTTCTTT
V gene: TRBV12-3/TRBV12-4; D gene: NA; clone size: few; J gene: TRBJ1-1; CDR3 protein: CASSFSPLGAFF; CDR3 DNA: TGTGCCAGCAGTTTTAGTCCCCTGGGAGCTTTCTTT
V gene: TRBV20-1; D gene: NA; clone size: many; J gene: TRBJ1-5; CDR3 protein: CSARVSNQPQHF; CDR3 DNA: TGCAGTGCTAGAGTAAGCAATCAGCCCCAGCATTTT
V gene: TRBV6-1; D gene: TRBD2; clone size: many; J gene: TRBJ2-3; CDR3 protein: CASRLGGGSTDTQYF; CDR3 DNA: TGTGCCAGCAGATTGGGCGGGGGGAGCACAGATACGCAGTATTTT
V gene: TRBV19; D gene: TRBD1; clone size: many; J gene: TRBJ2-7; CDR3 protein: CASSPYYGQGNYEQYF; CDR3 DNA: TGTGCCAGTAGTCCTTATTATGGACAGGGAAACTACGAGCAGTACTTC
V gene: TRBV24-1; D gene: NA; clone size: many; J gene: TRBJ2-2; CDR3 protein: CATSGAGTFHSGELFF; CDR3 DNA: TGTGCCACCAGTGGAGCCGGGACATTTCATTCCGGGGAGCTGTTTTTT
V gene: TRBV15; D gene: TRBD1; clone size: few; J gene: TRBJ2-1; CDR3 protein: CATSRPFEGADEQFF; CDR3 DNA: TGTGCCACCAGCAGACCTTTTGAGGGGGCTGATGAGCAGTTCTTC
V gene: TRBV6-2/TRBV6-3; D gene: NA; clone size: many; J gene: TRBJ1-1; CDR3 protein: CASSSGLNTEAFF; CDR3 DNA: TGTGCCAGCAGTTCCGGGCTGAACACTGAAGCTTTCTTT